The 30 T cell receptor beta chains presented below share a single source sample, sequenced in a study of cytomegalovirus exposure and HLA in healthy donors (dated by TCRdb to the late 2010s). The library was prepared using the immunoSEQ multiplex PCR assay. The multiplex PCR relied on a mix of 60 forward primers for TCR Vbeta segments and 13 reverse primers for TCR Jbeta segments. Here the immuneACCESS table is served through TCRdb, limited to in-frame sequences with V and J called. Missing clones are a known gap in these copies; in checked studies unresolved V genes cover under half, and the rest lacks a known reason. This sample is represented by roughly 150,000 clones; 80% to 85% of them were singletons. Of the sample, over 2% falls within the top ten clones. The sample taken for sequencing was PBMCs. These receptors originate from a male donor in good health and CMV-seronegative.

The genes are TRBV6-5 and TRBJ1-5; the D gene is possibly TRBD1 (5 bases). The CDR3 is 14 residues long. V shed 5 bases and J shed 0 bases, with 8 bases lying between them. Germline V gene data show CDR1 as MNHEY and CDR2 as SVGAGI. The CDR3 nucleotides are TGTGCCAGCAGTATACAGGCTAGCAATCAGCCCCAGCATTTT. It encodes CASSIQASNQPQHF.

CDR3 in amino acids: CASSYNRGSNQPQHF. In DNA, the CDR3 is TGTGCCAGCAGTTACAACAGGGGCAGCAATCAGCCCCAGCATTTT. V is TRBV6-5 and J is TRBJ1-5; 7 bases are shared with TRBD1. After removal of 2 bases from V and 1 base from J, the junction contained 2 bases not matched to a gene. CDR1 and CDR2 from the germline V gene are MNHEY and SVGAGI. This CDR3 is 15 amino acids long.

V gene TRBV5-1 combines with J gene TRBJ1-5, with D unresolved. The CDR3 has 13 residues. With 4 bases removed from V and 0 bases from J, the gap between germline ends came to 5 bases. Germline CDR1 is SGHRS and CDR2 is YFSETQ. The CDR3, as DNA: TGCGCCAGCAGCGAGTATAGCAATCAGCCCCAGCATTTT. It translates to CASSEYSNQPQHF.

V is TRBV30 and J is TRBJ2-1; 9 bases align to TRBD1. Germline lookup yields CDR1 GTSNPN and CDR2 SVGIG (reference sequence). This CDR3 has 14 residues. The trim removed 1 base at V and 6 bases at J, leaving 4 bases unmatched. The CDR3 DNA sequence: TGTGCCTGGAGTGCGGGACAGGGTACCAATGAGCAGTTCTTC. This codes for CAWSAGQGTNEQFF. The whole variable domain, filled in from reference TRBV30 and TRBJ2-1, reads SQTIHQWPATLVQPVGSPLSLECTVEGTSNPNLYWYRQAAGRGLQLLFYSVGIGQISSEVPQNLSASRPQDRQFILSSKKLLLSDSGFYLCAWSAGQGTNEQFFGPGTRLTVL.

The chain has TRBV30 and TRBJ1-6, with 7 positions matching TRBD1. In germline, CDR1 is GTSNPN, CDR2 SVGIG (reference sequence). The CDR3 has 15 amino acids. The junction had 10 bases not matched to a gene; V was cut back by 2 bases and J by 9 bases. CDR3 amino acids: CAWSRQGFGSSPLHF. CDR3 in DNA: TGTGCCTGGAGTCGACAGGGATTTGGTAGTTCACCCCTCCACTTT. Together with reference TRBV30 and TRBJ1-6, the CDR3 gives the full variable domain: SQTIHQWPATLVQPVGSPLSLECTVEGTSNPNLYWYRQAAGRGLQLLFYSVGIGQISSEVPQNLSASRPQDRQFILSSKKLLLSDSGFYLCAWSRQGFGSSPLHFGNGTRLTVT.

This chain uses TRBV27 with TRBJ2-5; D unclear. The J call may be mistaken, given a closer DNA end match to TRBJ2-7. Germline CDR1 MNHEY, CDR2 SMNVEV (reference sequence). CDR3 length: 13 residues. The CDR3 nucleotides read TGTGCCAGCAGTTTGAACAGTGACTACGAGCAGTACTTC. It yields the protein CASSLNSDYEQYF.

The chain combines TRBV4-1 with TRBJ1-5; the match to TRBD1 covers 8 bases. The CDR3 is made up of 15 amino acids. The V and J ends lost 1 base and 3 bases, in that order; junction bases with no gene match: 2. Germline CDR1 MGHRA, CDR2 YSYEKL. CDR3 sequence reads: CASSQAGQDNQPQHF. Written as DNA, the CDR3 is TGCGCCAGCAGCCAAGCGGGACAGGACAATCAGCCCCAGCATTTT.

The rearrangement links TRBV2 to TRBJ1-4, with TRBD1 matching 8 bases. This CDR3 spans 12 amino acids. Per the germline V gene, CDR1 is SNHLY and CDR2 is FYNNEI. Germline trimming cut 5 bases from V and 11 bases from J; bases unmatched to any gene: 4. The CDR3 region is CASSQDRDKLFF. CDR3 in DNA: TGTGCCAGCAGTCAGGACAGGGACAAACTGTTTTTT. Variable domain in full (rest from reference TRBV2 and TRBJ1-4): EPEVTQTPSHQVTQMGQEVILRCVPISNHLYFYWYRQILGQKVEFLVSFYNNEISEKSEIFDDQFSVERPDGSNFTLKIRSTKLEDSAMYFCASSQDRDKLFFGSGTQLSVL.

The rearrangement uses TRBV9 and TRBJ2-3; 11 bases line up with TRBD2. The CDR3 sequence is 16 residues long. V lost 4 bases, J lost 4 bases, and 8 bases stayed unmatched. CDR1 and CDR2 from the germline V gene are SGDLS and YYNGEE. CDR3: CASSPSGGLFSDTQYF. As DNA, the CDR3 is TGTGCCAGCAGCCCTAGCGGGGGGCTGTTTTCAGATACGCAGTATTTT.

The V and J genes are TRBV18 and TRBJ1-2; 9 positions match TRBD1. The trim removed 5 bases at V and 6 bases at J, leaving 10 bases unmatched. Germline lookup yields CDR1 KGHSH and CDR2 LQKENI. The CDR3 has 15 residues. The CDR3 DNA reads TGTGCCAGCTCAAAAGAACAGGGGGCGCAGGATGGCTACACCTTC. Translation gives CASSKEQGAQDGYTF.

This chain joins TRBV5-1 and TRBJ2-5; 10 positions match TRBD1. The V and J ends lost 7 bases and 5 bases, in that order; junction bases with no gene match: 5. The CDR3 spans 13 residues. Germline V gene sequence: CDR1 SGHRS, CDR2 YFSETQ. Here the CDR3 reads CASGTGARETQYF. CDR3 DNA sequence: TGCGCCAGCGGGACAGGGGCTAGGGAGACCCAGTACTTC.

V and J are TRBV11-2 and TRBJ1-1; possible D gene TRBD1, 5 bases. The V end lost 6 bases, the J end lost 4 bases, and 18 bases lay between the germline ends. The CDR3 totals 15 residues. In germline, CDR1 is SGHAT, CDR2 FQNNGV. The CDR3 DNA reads TGTGCCAGCAGTTCCCGGGGCCGCGGGAGCACTGAAGCTTTCTTT. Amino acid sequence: CASSSRGRGSTEAFF.

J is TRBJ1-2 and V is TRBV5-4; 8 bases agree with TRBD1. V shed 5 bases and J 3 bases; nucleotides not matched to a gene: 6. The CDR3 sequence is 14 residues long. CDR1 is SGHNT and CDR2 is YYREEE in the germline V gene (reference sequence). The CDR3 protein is CASRSMTGDYGYTF. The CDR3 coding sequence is TGTGCCAGCAGATCGATGACAGGGGACTATGGCTACACCTTC.

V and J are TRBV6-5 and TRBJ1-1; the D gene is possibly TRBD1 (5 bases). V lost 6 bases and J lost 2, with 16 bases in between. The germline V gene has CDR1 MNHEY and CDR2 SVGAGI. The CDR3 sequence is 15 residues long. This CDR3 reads CASRLDGGYNTEAFF. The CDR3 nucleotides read TGTGCCAGCAGGCTAGACGGGGGATATAACACTGAAGCTTTCTTT.

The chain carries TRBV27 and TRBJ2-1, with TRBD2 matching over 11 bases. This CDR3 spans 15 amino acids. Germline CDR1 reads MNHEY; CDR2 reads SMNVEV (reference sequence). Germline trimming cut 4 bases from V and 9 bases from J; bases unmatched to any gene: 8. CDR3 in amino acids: CASSSRLAGRIEQFF. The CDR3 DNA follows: TGTGCCAGCAGTTCCCGACTAGCGGGGAGGATTGAGCAGTTCTTC.

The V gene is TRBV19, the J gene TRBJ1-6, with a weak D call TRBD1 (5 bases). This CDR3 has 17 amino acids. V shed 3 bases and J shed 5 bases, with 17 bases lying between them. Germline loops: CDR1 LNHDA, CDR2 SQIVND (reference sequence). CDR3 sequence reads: CASSMLDTMADNSPLHF. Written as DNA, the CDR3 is TGTGCCAGTAGTATGTTGGACACAATGGCGGATAATTCACCCCTCCACTTT.

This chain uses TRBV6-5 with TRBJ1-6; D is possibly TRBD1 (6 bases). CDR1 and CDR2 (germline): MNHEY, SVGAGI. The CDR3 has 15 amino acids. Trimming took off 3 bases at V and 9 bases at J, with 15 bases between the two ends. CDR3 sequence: CASSYGQMGPSPLHF. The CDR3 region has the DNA TGTGCCAGCAGTTATGGACAGATGGGTCCTTCACCCCTCCACTTT.

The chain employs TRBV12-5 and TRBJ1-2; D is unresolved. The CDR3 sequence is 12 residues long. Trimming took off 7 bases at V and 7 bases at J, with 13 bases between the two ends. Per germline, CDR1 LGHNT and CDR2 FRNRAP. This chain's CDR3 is CASASGEGGYTF. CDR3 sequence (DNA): TGTGCTAGTGCATCCGGGGAGGGTGGCTACACCTTC.

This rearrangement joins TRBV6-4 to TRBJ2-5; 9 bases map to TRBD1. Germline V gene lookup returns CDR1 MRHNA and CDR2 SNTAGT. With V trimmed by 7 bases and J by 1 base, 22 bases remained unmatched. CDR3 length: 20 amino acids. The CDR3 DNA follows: TGTGCCAGCACACGATCCCCACCAGACCGGGACAGGGACCGCCAAGAGACCCAGTACTTC. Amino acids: CASTRSPPDRDRDRQETQYF.

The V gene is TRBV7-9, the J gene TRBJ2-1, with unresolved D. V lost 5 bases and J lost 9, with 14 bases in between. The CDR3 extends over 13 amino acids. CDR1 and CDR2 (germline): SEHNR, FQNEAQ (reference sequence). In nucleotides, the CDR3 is TGTGCCAGCAGCGCAACGAGTTTTGGTGAGCAGTTCTTC. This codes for CASSATSFGEQFF.

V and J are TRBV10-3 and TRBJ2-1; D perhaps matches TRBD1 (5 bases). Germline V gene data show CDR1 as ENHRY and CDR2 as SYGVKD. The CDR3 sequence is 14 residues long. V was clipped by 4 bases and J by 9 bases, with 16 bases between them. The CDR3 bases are TGTGCCATCAGTGGGACCCCAGGGTTTGGTGAGCAGTTCTTC. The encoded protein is CAISGTPGFGEQFF.

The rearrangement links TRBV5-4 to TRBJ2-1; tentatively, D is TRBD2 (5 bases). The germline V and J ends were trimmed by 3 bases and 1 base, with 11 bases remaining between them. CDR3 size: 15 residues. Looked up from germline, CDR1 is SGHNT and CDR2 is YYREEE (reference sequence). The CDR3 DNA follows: TGTGCCAGCAGCTCTGGGCCGGGGTCCTACAATGAGCAGTTCTTC. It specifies CASSSGPGSYNEQFF.

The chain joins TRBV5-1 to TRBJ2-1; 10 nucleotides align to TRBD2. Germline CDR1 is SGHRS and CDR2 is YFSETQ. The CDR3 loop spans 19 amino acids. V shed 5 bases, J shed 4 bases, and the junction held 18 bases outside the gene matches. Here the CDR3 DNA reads TGCGCCAGCAGTACCGGACTTAGGGTAGCGGGGGGCCATTACAATGAGCAGTTCTTC. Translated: CASSTGLRVAGGHYNEQFF.

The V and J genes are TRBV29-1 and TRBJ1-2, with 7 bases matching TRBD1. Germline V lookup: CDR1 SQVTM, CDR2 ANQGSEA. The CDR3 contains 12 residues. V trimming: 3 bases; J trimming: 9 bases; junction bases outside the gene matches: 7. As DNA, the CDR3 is TGCAGCGTTGAGTGGACAGGAGTTAGCTACACCTTC. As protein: CSVEWTGVSYTF.

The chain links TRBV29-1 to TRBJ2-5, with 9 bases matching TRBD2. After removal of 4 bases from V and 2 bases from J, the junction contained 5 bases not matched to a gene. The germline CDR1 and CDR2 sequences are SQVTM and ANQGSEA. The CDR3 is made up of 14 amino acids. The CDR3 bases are TGCAGCGTTGCGGGCGGGGGGGGACAAGAGACCCAGTACTTC. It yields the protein CSVAGGGGQETQYF. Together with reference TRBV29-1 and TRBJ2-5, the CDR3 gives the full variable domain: SAVISQKPSRDICQRGTSLTIQCQVDSQVTMMFWYRQQPGQSLTLIATANQGSEATYESGFVIDKFPISRPNLTFSTLTVSNMSPEDSSIYLCSVAGGGGQETQYFGPGTRLLVL.

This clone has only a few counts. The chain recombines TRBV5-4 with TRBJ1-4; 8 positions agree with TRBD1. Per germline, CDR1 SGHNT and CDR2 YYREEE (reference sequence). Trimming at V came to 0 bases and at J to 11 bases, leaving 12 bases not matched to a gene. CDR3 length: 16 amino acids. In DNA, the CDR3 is TGTGCCAGCAGCTTGGGGACAGGGCCGGTCGAGGGGAAACTGTTTTTT. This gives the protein CASSLGTGPVEGKLFF.

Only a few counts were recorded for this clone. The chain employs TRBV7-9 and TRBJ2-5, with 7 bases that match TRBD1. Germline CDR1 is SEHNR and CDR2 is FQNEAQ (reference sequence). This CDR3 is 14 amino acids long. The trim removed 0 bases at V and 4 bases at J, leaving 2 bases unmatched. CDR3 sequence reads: CASSLARGRETQYF. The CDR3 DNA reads TGTGCCAGCAGCTTAGCGAGGGGGCGAGAGACCCAGTACTTC.

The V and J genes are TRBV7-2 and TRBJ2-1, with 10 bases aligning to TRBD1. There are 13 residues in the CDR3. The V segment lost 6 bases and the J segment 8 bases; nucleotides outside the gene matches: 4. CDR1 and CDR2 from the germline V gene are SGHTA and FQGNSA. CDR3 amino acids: CASSMDRGDEQFF. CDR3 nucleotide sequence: TGTGCCAGCAGTATGGACAGGGGGGATGAGCAGTTCTTC.

In DNA, the CDR3 is TGTGCCAGCTCACAGCTAATCTCTGGGGCCAACGTCCTGACTTTC. Translated: CASSQLISGANVLTF. The chain combines TRBV18 with TRBJ2-6; D is uncertain. CDR1 is KGHSH, CDR2 LQKENI, per germline. The CDR3 spans 15 residues. V lost 4 bases, J lost 0 bases, and 7 bases lay in between.

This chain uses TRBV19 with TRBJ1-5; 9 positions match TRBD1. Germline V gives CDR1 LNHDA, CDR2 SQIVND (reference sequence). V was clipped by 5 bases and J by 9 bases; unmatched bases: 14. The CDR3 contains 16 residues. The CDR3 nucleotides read TGTGCCAGTAGTCCCCCGGTTGGGACAGGGTTAGGGCCCCAGCATTTT. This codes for CASSPPVGTGLGPQHF.